Following are 14 T cell receptor beta chains from one sample sequenced in a study of T cell responses to AZD1222 COVID-19 vaccine. Some clones are missing from TCRdb's copy, which holds only in-frame ones; the method was immunoSEQ multiplex PCR. The repertoire holds some 150,000 clones, 86% seen once, with about 5.4% in the top ten. Sample: peripheral blood, taken 28 days after the second AZD1222 dose. These receptor sequences come from an adult who received the AZD1222 COVID-19 vaccine.

The chain recombines TRBV19 with TRBJ1-6; TRBD1 matches at 9 bases. Germline CDR1 LNHDA, CDR2 SQIVND (reference sequence). CDR3 length: 15 amino acids. Germline trimming cut 3 bases from V and 10 bases from J; bases unmatched to any gene: 7. The CDR3: CASSIRDRVNSPLHF. Here the CDR3 DNA reads TGTGCCAGTAGTATCCGGGACAGGGTGAACTCACCCCTCCACTTT.

The V gene is TRBV7-2, the J gene TRBJ2-5; a weak D match, TRBD1 (6 bases). Germline-derived CDR1 and CDR2 are SGHTA and FQGNSA. CDR3 size: 13 residues. V was cut by 5 bases and J by 3 bases, with 10 bases left in between. CDR3 loop: CASSPDRKETQYF. DNA for the CDR3: TGTGCCAGCAGCCCTGACAGGAAAGAGACCCAGTACTTC.

The V and J genes are TRBV19 and TRBJ2-7; D possibly corresponds to TRBD1 (6 bases). Trimming took 6 bases from V and 3 from J, leaving 21 bases between them. The CDR3 consists of 16 residues. Looked up from germline, CDR1 is LNHDA and CDR2 is SQIVND (reference sequence). The DNA of the CDR3 is TGTGCCAGTAGCCCAGGGGACACCCATTTCTACTACGAGCAGTACTTC. Translating gives CASSPGDTHFYYEQYF.

The chain couples TRBV11-2 to TRBJ1-1, with D possibly TRBD1 on 5 matching bases. Trimming stripped 3 bases from V and 0 bases from J, with 17 bases between. CDR1 is SGHAT, CDR2 FQNNGV, per germline. The CDR3 contains 17 residues. CDR3 amino acids: CASSFSPGTLMNTEAFF. In DNA form, the CDR3 reads TGTGCCAGCAGCTTCTCGCCGGGGACGCTCATGAACACTGAAGCTTTCTTT.

The CDR3: CASSVRDRWGETQYF. CDR3 nucleotide sequence: TGTGCCAGCAGCGTCCGGGACCGCTGGGGAGAGACCCAGTACTTC. This rearrangement joins TRBV6-5 to TRBJ2-5; D may match TRBD1 or TRBD2 (5 bases each). This CDR3 region has 15 residues. Trimming shortened V by 6 bases and J by 4 bases, and 18 bases separated the two germline ends. Germline CDR1 MNHEY, CDR2 SVGAGI.

This clone appeared a few times. The J gene is TRBJ2-7, the V gene TRBV7-9; weak D call: TRBD1 (6 bases). Trimming took off 8 bases at V and 0 bases at J, with 8 bases between the two ends. Germline-derived CDR1 and CDR2 are SEHNR and FQNEAQ (reference sequence). CDR3 length: 12 residues. In nucleotides, the CDR3 is TGTGCCAGCGGGGGCAACTCCTACGAGCAGTACTTC. It translates to CASGGNSYEQYF.

Only a few counts were recorded for this clone. The chain employs TRBV7-6 and TRBJ1-1; D is ambiguous. From germline, CDR1 is SGHVS and CDR2 FNYEAQ. Trimming shortened V by 3 bases and J by 1 base, and 6 bases separated the two germline ends. The CDR3 extends over 13 amino acids. CDR3 protein: CASSFEENTEAFF. In DNA form, the CDR3 reads TGTGCCAGCAGCTTCGAAGAGAACACTGAAGCTTTCTTT.

The chain uses TRBV18 and TRBJ1-1, with D possibly TRBD1 on 6 matching bases. This CDR3 is 16 amino acids long. The V gene lost 2 bases and the J gene lost 1 base, with 14 bases spanning the gap. Looked up from germline, CDR1 is KGHSH and CDR2 is LQKENI. The CDR3 bases are TGTGCCAGCTCACCATCCTTCGGGACAAGGAACACTGAAGCTTTCTTT. This codes for CASSPSFGTRNTEAFF.

The V gene is TRBV7-2, the J gene TRBJ2-3, with 7 bases matching TRBD1. J gave up 1 base and V 5 bases, and 6 bases lay outside the gene matches. This CDR3 has 15 residues. Germline lookup yields CDR1 SGHTA and CDR2 FQGNSA. The CDR3 region is CASSPQGSGTDTQYF. As DNA, the CDR3 is TGTGCCAGCAGCCCACAGGGGTCGGGCACAGATACGCAGTATTTT. Variable domain in full (rest from reference TRBV7-2 and TRBJ2-3): GAGVSQSPSNKVTEKGKDVELRCDPISGHTALYWYRQSLGQGLEFLIYFQGNSAPDKSGLPSDRFSAERTGGSVSTLTIQRTQQEDSAVYLCASSPQGSGTDTQYFGPGTRLTVL.

The chain uses TRBV7-9 and TRBJ2-2; 12 nucleotides line up with TRBD2. There are 13 residues in the CDR3. Germline V lookup: CDR1 SEHNR, CDR2 FQNEAQ (reference sequence). V dropped 5 bases and J dropped 10; count of bases not matched to a gene: 2. CDR3 loop: CASSRLAGAELFF. The CDR3 coding sequence is TGTGCCAGCAGCCGACTAGCGGGGGCGGAGCTGTTTTTT.

The chain has TRBV5-1 and TRBJ2-2; no clear D gene. Trimming left V 1 base short and J 4 bases short, with 8 bases between. In germline, CDR1 is SGHRS, CDR2 YFSETQ. The CDR3 length is 14 residues. In DNA, the CDR3 is TGCGCCAGCAGCTTGACTACGGGCACCGGGGAGCTGTTTTTT. Protein: CASSLTTGTGELFF.

This clone was detected only once. The V and J genes are TRBV10-1 and TRBJ2-1; TRBD2 matches at 9 bases. V lost 7 bases, J lost 7 bases, and 17 bases stayed unmatched. Germline assignment: CDR1 WNHNN and CDR2 SYGVQD (reference sequence). The CDR3 contains 17 residues. CDR3: CASIGGVAGASDNEQFF. The CDR3 nucleotides are TGCGCCAGCATTGGAGGAGTAGCGGGAGCCTCGGATAATGAGCAGTTCTTC.

The chain has TRBV11-2 and TRBJ1-3; D is unresolved. Germline lookup yields CDR1 SGHAT and CDR2 FQNNGV. The V end lost 3 bases, the J end lost 11 bases, and 14 bases lay between the germline ends. The CDR3 loop spans 13 amino acids. The CDR3 spells CASSFSLNYAIYF. The CDR3 DNA follows: TGTGCCAGCAGCTTTTCCCTCAATTACGCCATATATTTT. The entire variable domain, with the rest obtained from reference TRBV11-2 and TRBJ1-3, is as follows: EAGVAQSPRYKIIEKRQSVAFWCNPISGHATLYWYQQILGQGPKLLIQFQNNGVVDDSQLPKDRFSAERLKGVDSTLKIQPAKLEDSAVYLCASSFSLNYAIYFGEGSWLTVV.

The J gene is TRBJ1-2, the V gene TRBV10-3, with D tentatively TRBD1 (6 bases). V was cut by 7 bases and J by 3 bases, with 9 bases left in between. The CDR3 is 12 amino acids. Germline V gene sequence: CDR1 ENHRY, CDR2 SYGVKD. This CDR3 is CAINEGDYGYTF. Written as DNA, the CDR3 is TGTGCCATCAACGAGGGGGACTATGGCTACACCTTC.